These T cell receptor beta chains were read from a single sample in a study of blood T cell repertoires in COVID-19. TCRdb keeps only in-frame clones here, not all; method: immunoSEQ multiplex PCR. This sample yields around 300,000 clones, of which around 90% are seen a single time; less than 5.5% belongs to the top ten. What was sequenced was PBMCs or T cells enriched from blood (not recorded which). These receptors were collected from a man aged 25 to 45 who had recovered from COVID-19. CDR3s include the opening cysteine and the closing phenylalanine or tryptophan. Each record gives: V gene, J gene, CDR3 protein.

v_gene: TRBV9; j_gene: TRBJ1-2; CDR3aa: CASRPTTTGLYGYTF
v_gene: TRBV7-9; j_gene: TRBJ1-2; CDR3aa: CASSPTGNYGYTF
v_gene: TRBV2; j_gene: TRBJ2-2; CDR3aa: CASSGRLDDNPGTLSPGELFF
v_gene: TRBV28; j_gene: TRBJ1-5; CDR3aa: CASSISYSNQPQHF
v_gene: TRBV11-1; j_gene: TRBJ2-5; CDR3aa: CASNRRGDQETQYF
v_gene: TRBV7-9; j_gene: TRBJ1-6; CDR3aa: CASRPPPDSPNSPLHF
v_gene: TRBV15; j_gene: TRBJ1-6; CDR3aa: CATSITQGMGSPLHF
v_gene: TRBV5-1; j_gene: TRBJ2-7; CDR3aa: CASSKRDSPTYEQYF
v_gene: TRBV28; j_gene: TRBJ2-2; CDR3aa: CASKFRVSGELFF
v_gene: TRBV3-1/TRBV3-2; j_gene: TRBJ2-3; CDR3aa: CASSQVGLAGVADTQYF
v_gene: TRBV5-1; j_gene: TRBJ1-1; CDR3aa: CASSSMTGVGTEAFF
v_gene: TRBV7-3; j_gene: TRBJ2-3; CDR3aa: CASSPGTSGGADTQYF
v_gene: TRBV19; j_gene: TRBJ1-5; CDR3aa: CASSMQGGNQPQHF
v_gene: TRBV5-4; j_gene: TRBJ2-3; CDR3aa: CASSLKQGGDTQYF
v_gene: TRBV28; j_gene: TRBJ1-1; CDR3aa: CASSPGQVMNTEAFF
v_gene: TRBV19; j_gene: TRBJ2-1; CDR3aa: CASSIRTSGGSYNEQFF
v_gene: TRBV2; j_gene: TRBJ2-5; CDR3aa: CASRDRGLQETQYF
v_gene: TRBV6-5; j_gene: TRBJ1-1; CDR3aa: CASRGVWGEPTEAFF
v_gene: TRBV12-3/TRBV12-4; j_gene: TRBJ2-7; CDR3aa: CASSFRGHYEQYF
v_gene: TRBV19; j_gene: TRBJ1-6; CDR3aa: CASSIDGLGTGGSSPLHF
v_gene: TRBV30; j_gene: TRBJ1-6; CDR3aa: CAWRTQGLFSPLHF
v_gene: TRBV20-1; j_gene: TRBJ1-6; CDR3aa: CSASPQDPDSPLHF
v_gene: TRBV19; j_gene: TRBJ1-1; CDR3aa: CASSIRAGNTEAFF
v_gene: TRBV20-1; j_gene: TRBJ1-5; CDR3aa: CSASGQGDQPQHF
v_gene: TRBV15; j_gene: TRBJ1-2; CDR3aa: CATSRETGGADGYTF
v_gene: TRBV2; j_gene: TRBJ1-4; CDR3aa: CASSELDREATNEKLFF
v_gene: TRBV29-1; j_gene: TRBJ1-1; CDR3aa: CSVGRTGSTEAFF
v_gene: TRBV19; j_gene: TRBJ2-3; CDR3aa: CASSRSGRPRTDTQYF